The source of this TCR beta chain is a study of blood T cell repertoires in COVID-19. Study-wide context: COVID-19 samples from acute and convalescent phases originated in the United States, Italy and Spain.

Clinical histories supplied by participants themselves formed the basis of cohort assignment. Donors in Cohort 3 counted as recovered after two negative PCRs, clearance, or symptom resolution. The authors' processing: Amplification of reference gene primers provided the estimated nucleated cell counts. Clones were sequenced by immunoSEQ multiplex PCR, and TCRdb holds only the in-frame ones, with some missing. V, J and clone size were drawn from that table, and D and trimming were deduced from the DNA. This sample yields approximately 150,000 clones, of which 80% to 90% are seen a single time; 15% belongs to the top ten. Germline CDR1 reads MNHNY; CDR2 reads SVGAGI (reference sequence). This CDR3 comprises 12 residues. Trimming shortened V by 5 bases and J by 5 bases, and 9 bases separated the two germline ends.

V and J are TRBV6-6 and TRBJ1-1, with D uncertain. The specimen was PBMCs or T cells enriched from blood (not recorded which). The sequence came from a man over 45 who had recovered from COVID-19. The CDR3 DNA sequence: TGTGCCAGCAGTCGCAAAGAGACTGAAGCTTTCTTT. Protein sequence: CASSRKETEAFF.